This T cell receptor beta chain was sequenced for a study of T cell repertoires in cytomegalovirus infection. Whole-study context: A matching HLA type, together with CMV infection, was signaled by public TCR beta signatures.

In regard to this clonotype: Its target is not known.

MiXCR, run by TCRdb on the reads, gives a single entry per CDR3 protein. The sample shows around 300,000 distinct CDR3 sequences, around 20% of them seen only once. The CDR3 sequence is 15 residues long. V gave up 7 bases and J gave up 7 bases; unmatched junction bases: 14. CDR1 and CDR2 (germline): MNHNY, SVGAGI (reference sequence). Overall study results and limits: The study found HLA-C-restricted CMV-specific TCR beta clonotypes dominating the ex vivo response.

The receptor's source is a human donor in good health (CMV status not recorded). Some clones in this sample may be carry-over from other donors' samples. V is TRBV6-6 and J is TRBJ2-7, with 9 bases lining up with TRBD2. The specimen comprised cultured PBMCs, sampled from culture after CMV antigen stimulation. The CDR3 here is CASTRKVAGAEEQYF. CDR3 in DNA: TGTGCCAGCACCCGAAAGGTAGCGGGAGCGGAGGAGCAGTACTTC.